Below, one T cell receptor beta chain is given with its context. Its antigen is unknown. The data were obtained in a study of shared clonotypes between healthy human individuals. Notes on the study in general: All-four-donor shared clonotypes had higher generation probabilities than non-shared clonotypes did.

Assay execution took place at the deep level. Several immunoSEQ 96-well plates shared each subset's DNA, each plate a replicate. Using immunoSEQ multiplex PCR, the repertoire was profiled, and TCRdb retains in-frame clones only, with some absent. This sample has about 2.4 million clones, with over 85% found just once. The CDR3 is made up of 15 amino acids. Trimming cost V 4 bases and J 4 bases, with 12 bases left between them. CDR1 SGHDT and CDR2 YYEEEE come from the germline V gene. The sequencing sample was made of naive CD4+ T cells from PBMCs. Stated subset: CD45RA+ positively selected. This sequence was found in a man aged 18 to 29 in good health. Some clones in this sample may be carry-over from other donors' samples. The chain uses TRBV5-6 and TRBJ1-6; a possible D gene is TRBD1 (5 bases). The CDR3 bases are TGTGCCAGCAGCGCACGGGACTCATATAATTCACCCCTCCACTTT. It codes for CASSARDSYNSPLHF.